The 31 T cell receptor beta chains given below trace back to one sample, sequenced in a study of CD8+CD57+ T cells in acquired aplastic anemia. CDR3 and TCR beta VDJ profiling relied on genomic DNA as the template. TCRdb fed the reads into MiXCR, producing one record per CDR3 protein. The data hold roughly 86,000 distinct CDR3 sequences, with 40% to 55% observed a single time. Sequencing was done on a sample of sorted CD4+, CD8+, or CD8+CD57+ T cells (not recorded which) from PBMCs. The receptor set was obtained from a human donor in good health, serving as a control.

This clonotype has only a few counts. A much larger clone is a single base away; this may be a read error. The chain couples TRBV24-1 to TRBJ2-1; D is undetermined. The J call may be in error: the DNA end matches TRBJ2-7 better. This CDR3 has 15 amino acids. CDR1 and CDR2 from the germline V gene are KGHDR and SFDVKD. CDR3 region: CASSATRSSYNEQYF. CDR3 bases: TGTGCCAGCAGTGCAACAAGGAGCTCCTACAATGAGCAGTACTTC.

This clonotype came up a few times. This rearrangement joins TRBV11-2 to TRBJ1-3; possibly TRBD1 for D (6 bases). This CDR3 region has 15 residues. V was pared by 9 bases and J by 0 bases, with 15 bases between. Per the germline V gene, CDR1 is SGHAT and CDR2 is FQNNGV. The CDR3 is CASQSTGISGNTIYF. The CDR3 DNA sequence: TGTGCCAGTCAGAGTACAGGGATCTCTGGAAACACCATATATTTT.

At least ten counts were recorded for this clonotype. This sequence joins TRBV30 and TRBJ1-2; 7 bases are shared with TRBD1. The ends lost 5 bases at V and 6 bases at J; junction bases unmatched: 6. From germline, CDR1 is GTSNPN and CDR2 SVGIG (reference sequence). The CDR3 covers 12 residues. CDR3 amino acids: CAWDRDGNGYTF. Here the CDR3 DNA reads TGTGCCTGGGACAGGGACGGGAATGGCTACACCTTC. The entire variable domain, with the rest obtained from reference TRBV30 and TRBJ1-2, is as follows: SQTIHQWPATLVQPVGSPLSLECTVEGTSNPNLYWYRQAAGRGLQLLFYSVGIGQISSEVPQNLSASRPQDRQFILSSKKLLLSDSGFYLCAWDRDGNGYTFGSGTRLTVV.

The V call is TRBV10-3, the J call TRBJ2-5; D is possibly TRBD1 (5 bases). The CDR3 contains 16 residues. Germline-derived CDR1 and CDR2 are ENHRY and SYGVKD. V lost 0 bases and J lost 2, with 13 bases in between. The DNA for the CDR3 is TGTGCCATCAGTGAGTCGTCAGGGCGAAAACAAGAGACCCAGTACTTC. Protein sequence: CAISESSGRKQETQYF.

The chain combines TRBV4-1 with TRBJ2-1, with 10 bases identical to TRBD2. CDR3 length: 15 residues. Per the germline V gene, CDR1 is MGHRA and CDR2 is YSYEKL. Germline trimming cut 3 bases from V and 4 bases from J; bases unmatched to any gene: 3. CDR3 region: CASSHRTSGYNEQFF. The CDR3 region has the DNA TGCGCCAGCAGCCACCGGACTAGCGGATACAATGAGCAGTTCTTC.

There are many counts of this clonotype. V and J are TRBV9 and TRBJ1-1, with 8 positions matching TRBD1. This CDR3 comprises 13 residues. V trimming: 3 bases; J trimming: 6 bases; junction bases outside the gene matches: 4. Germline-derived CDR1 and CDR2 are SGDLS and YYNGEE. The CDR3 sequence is CASSGQGQAEAFF. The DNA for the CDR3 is TGTGCCAGCAGCGGACAGGGGCAAGCTGAAGCTTTCTTT.

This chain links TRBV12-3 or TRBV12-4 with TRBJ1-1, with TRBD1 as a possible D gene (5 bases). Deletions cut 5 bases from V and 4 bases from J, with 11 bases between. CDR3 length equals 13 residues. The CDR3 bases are TGTGCCAGCAGTCCAGGACACTCCACTGAAGCTTTCTTT. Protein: CASSPGHSTEAFF.

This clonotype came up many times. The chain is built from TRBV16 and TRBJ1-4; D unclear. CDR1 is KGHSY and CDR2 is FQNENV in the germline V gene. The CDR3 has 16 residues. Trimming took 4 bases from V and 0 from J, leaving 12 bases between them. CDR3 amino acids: CASSPSDGSTNEKLFF. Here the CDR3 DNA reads TGTGCCAGCAGCCCGTCGGACGGGTCAACTAATGAAAAACTGTTTTTT.

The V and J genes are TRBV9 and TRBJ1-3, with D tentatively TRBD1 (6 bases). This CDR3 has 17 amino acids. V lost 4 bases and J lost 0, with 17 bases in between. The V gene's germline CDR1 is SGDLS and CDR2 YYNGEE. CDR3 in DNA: TGTGCCAGCAGCCCCCCGGGGGGGGCTAACTCTGGAAACACCATATATTTT. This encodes CASSPPGGANSGNTIYF. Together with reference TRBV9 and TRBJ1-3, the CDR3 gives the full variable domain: DSGVTQTPKHLITATGQRVTLRCSPRSGDLSVYWYQQSLDQGLQFLIQYYNGEERAKGNILERFSAQQFPDLHSELNLSSLELGDSALYFCASSPPGGANSGNTIYFGEGSWLTVV.

The CDR3 coding sequence is TGTGCCATCAGTGACAGAGACAGGGGCAAAACTAGCACAGATACGCAGTATTTT. Its translation is CAISDRDRGKTSTDTQYF. The rearrangement uses TRBV10-3 and TRBJ2-3, with TRBD1 identical over 8 bases. Germline CDR1 and CDR2: ENHRY and SYGVKD. V gave up 3 bases and J gave up 0 bases; unmatched junction bases: 11. The length of the CDR3 is 18 residues.

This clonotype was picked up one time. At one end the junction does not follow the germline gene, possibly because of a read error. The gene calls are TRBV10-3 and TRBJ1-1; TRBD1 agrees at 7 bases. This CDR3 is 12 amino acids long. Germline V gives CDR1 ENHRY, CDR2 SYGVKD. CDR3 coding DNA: TGTGCCATCAGGACAGGGAACACTGAAGCCTTCTTT. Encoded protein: CAIRTGNTEAFF.

CDR3 in amino acids: CASSSSRVVGYGYTF. In DNA form, the CDR3 reads TGTGCCAGCAGCTCGTCCCGGGTGGTGGGCTATGGCTACACCTTC. V and J are TRBV9 and TRBJ1-2; D gene ambiguous. This CDR3 has 15 residues. Trimming stripped 4 bases from V and 4 bases from J, with 17 bases between. CDR1 is SGDLS, CDR2 YYNGEE, per germline.

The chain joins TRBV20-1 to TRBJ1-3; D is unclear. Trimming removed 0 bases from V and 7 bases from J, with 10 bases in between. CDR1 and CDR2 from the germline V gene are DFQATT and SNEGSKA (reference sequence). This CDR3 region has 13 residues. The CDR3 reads CSARDKSRNTIYF. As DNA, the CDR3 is TGCAGTGCTAGAGATAAGAGCAGGAACACCATATATTTT.

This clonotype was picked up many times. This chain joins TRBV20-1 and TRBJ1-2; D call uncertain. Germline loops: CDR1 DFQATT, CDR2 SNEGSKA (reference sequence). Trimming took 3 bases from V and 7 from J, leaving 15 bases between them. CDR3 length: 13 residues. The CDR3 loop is CSARDVDLGGYTF. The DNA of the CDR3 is TGCAGTGCTAGGGACGTGGACTTGGGTGGCTACACCTTC.

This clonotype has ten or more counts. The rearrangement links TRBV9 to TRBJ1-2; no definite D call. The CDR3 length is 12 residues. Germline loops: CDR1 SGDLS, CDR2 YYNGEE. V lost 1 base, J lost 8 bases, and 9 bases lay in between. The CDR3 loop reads CASSVMEQGYTF. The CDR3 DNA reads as TGTGCCAGCAGCGTAATGGAACAGGGCTACACCTTC. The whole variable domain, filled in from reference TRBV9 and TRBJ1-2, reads DSGVTQTPKHLITATGQRVTLRCSPRSGDLSVYWYQQSLDQGLQFLIQYYNGEERAKGNILERFSAQQFPDLHSELNLSSLELGDSALYFCASSVMEQGYTFGSGTRLTVV.

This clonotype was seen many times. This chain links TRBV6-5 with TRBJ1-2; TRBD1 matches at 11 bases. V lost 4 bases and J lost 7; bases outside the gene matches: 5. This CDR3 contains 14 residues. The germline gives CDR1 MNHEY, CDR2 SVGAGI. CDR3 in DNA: TGTGCCAGCAGTTCGGACAGGGGGCGCGGTGGCTACACCTTC. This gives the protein CASSSDRGRGGYTF.

The CDR3 region is CASSLPGQGEFF. The CDR3 nucleotides read TGTGCCAGCAGCTTACCCGGACAGGGCGAGTTCTTC. This chain connects TRBV11-3 to TRBJ2-1; 8 bases are shared with TRBD1. This CDR3 contains 12 residues. V dropped 2 bases and J dropped 14; count of bases not matched to a gene: 5. The V gene's germline CDR1 is SGHNT and CDR2 YENEEA.

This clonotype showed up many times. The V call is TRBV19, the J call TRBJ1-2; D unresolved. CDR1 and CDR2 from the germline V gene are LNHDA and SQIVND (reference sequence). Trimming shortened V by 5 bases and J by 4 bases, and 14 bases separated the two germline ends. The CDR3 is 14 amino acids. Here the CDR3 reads CASSLPGATYGYTF. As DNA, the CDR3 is TGTGCCAGTAGTCTTCCAGGCGCTACCTATGGCTACACCTTC. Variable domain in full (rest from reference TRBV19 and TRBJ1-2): DGGITQSPKYLFRKEGQNVTLSCEQNLNHDAMYWYRQDPGQGLRLIYYSQIVNDFQKGDIAEGYSVSREKKESFPLTVTSAQKNPTAFYLCASSLPGATYGYTFGSGTRLTVV.

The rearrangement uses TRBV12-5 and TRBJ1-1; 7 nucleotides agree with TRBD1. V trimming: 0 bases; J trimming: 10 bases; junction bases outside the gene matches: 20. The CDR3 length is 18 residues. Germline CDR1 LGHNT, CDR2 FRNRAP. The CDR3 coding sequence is TGTGCTAGTGGTTTGGTACCCTTTGTTGCTGACAGGGAAGTAGTAGCTTTCTTT. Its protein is CASGLVPFVADREVVAFF.

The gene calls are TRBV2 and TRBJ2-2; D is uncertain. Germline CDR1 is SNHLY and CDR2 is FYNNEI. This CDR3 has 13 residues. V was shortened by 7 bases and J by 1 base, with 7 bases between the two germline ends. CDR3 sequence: CASTWGNTGELFF. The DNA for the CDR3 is TGTGCCAGCACGTGGGGGAACACCGGGGAGCTGTTTTTT.

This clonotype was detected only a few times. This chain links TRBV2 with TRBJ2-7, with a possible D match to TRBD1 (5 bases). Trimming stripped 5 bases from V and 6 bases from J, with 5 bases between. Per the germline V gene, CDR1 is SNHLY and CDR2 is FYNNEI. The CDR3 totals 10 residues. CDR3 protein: CASSQGEQYF. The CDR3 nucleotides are TGTGCCAGCAGTCAGGGCGAGCAGTACTTC.

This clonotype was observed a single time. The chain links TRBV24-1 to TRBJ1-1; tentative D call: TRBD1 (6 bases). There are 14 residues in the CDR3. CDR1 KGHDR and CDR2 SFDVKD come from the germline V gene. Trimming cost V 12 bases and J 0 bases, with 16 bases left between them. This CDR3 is CASQGTLMNTEAFF. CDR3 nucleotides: TGTGCCTCACAGGGTACACTAATGAACACTGAAGCTTTCTTT.

CDR3 nucleotides: TGTGCCAGTAGAGGGGGACAGGCCTTCTATGGCTACACCTTC. Its translation is CASRGGQAFYGYTF. The rearrangement links TRBV7-9 to TRBJ1-2, with 8 bases lining up with TRBD1. J gave up 4 bases and V 9 bases, and 10 bases lay outside the gene matches. The CDR3 consists of 14 residues. The V gene's germline CDR1 is SEHNR and CDR2 FQNEAQ (reference sequence).

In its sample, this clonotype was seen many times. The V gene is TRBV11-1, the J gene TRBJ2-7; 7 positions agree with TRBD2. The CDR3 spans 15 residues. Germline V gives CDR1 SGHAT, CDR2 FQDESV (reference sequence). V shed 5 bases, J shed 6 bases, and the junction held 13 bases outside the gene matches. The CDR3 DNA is TGTGCCAGCAGCCCCCCCGGACTAGGGGTCGGCGAGCAGTACTTC. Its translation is CASSPPGLGVGEQYF. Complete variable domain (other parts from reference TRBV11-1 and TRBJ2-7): EAEVAQSPRYKITEKSQAVAFWCDPISGHATLYWYRQILGQGPELLVQFQDESVVDDSQLPKDRFSAERLKGVDSTLKIQPAELGDSAMYLCASSPPGLGVGEQYFGPGTRLTVT.

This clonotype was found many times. CDR3 loop: CASSLVKEVLVYGYTF. As DNA, the CDR3 is TGTGCCAGCAGCTTAGTAAAGGAGGTGCTAGTCTATGGCTACACCTTC. The V gene is TRBV11-1, the J gene TRBJ1-2; the D is unclear. The CDR3 has 16 residues. V lost 1 base to trimming and J lost 4 bases, with 16 bases between them. Germline values: CDR1 SGHAT, CDR2 FQDESV (reference sequence).

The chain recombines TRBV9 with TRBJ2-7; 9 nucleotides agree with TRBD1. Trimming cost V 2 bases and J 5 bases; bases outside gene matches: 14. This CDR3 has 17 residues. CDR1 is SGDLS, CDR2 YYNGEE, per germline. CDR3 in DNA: TGTGCCAGCAGCGTGCCCCCTGTACAGGGGGCACTAAACGAGCAGTACTTC. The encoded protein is CASSVPPVQGALNEQYF.

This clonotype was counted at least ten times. CDR3 residues: CASSQGEGYEQYF. In nucleotides, the CDR3 is TGTGCCAGCAGCCAGGGAGAAGGATACGAGCAGTACTTC. This chain links TRBV6-1 with TRBJ2-7; D is tentatively TRBD1 or TRBD2 (5 bases each). The CDR3 sequence is 13 residues long. CDR1 and CDR2 from the germline V gene are MNHNS and SASEGT. The V end lost 6 bases, the J end lost 4 bases, and 13 bases lay between the germline ends.

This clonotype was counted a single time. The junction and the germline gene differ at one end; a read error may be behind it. CDR3 bases: TGTGCCAGCAGTTTCTCAGGCTACGAGCAGTGCTTC. Encoded protein: CASSFSGYEQCF. The chain has TRBV27 and TRBJ2-7; D not certain. The length of the CDR3 is 12 residues. Germline values: CDR1 MNHEY, CDR2 SMNVEV (reference sequence).

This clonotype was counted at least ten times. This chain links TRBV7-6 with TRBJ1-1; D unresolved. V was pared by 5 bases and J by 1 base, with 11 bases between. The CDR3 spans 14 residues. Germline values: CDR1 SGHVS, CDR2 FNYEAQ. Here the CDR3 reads CASSVGSGNTEAFF. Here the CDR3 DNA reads TGTGCCAGCAGCGTGGGTTCTGGGAACACTGAAGCTTTCTTT. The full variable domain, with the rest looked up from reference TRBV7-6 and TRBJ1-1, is GAGVSQSPRYKVTKRGQDVALRCDPISGHVSLYWYRQALGQGPEFLTYFNYEAQQDKSGLPNDRFSAERPEGSISTLTIQRTEQRDSAMYRCASSVGSGNTEAFFGQGTRLTVV.

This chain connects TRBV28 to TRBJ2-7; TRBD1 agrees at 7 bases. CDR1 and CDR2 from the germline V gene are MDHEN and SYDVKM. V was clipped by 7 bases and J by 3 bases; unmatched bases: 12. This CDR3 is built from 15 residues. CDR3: CASTSQTTGFYEQYF. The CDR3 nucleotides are TGTGCCAGCACCTCTCAGACGACAGGGTTCTACGAGCAGTACTTC.

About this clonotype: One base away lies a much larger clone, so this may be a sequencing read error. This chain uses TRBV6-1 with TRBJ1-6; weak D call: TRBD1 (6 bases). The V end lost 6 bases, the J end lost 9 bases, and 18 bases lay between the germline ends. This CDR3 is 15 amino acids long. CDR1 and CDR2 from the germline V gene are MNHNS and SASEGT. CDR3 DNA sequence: TGTGCCAGCAGACAGCGACGGACAGCAGGTTCACCCCTCCACTTT. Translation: CASRQRRTAGSPLHF.